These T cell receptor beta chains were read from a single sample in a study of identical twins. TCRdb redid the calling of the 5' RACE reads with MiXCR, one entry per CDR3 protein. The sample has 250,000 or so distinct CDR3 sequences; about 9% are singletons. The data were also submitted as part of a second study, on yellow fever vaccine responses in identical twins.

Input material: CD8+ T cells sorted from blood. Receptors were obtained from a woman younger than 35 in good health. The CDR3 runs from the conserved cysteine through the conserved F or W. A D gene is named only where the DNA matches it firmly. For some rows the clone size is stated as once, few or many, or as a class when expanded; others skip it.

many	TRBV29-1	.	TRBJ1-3	CSALDSLGNTIYF	TGCAGCGCCCTGGACAGTTTAGGAAACACCATATATTTT
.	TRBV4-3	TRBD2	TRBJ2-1	CASSQAASGRGNEQFF	TGCGCCAGCAGCCAGGCGGCGAGCGGGAGAGGCAATGAGCAGTTCTTC
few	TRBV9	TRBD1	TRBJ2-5	CASSVAGTGTETQYF	TGTGCCAGCAGCGTAGCAGGGACAGGGACGGAGACCCAGTACTTC
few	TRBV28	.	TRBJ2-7	CASRLTSGTDSYEQYF	TGTGCCAGCAGACTTACCTCCGGGACGGACTCCTACGAGCAGTACTTC
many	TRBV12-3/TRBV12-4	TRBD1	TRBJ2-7	CASSSGTAYEQYF	TGTGCCAGCAGTTCCGGGACAGCCTACGAGCAGTACTTC
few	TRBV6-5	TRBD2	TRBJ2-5	CASSYEVAGNRQETQYF	TGTGCCAGCAGTTATGAGGTAGCGGGGAACCGACAAGAGACCCAGTACTTC
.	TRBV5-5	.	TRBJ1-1	CASSRREATEAFF	TGTGCCAGTAGCCGCCGGGAGGCCACTGAAGCTTTCTTT
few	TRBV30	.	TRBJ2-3	CAWNSVWGQRSTDTQYF	TGTGCCTGGAATAGTGTATGGGGCCAGCGTAGCACAGATACGCAGTATTTT
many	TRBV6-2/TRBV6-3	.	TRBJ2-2	CASSFSYTGELFF	TGTGCCAGCAGTTTTTCTTACACCGGGGAGCTGTTTTTT
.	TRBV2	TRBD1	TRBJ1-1	CASSEAGTGSNTEAFF	TGTGCCAGCAGTGAAGCGGGGACAGGCTCGAACACTGAAGCTTTCTTT